This T cell receptor (beta chain) was captured in a study of blood T cells in healthy people across ages. Germline-derived CDR1 and CDR2 are MDHEN and SYDVKM. The CDR3 runs to 12 residues. Using a J-beta primer mix together with a sample-barcoded 5' primer, a second PCR was run for roughly 7 to 11 cycles. TCRdb reanalysed the 5' RACE reads using MiXCR and keeps one entry per CDR3 protein. The sample lists roughly 560,000 distinct CDR3 sequences, more than 20% occurring once. Every donor provided approximately 9.2 milliliters of peripheral blood. This sample was also put to use in a study of T cells of mothers and their children.

The receptor was derived from a boy aged 10-17 years in good health. V and J are TRBV28 and TRBJ2-5; TRBD1 is a possible D gene (5 bases). The J call may be faulty, since TRBJ2-7 better matches the DNA end. Sequencing input: blood. The CDR3: CASSLSRAEQYF. CDR3 DNA: TGTGCCAGCAGTTTATCCAGGGCCGAGCAGTACTTC.